What follows are 16 T cell receptor beta chains derived from one specimen sequenced in a study of T cell changes during pregnancy in multiple sclerosis. Data came from immunoSEQ multiplex PCR; TCRdb stores just in-frame clones and leaves some out. The sample consists of roughly 58,000 clones, around 90% of them appearing once. Sequenced here: CD8+ T cells from peripheral blood mononuclear cells, sampled before pregnancy. The receptors were sampled from a female donor with multiple sclerosis, enrolled in a pregnancy study.

The chain has TRBV15 and TRBJ1-5; the match to TRBD1 covers 7 bases. V was clipped by 5 bases and J by 3 bases; unmatched bases: 7. This CDR3 is 15 amino acids long. CDR1 LNHNV and CDR2 YYDKDF come from the germline V gene (reference sequence). CDR3 region: CATSARQGDNQPQHF. CDR3 in DNA: TGTGCCACCAGCGCACGACAGGGAGACAATCAGCCCCAGCATTTT.

The chain employs TRBV7-2 and TRBJ2-4, with D tentatively TRBD2 (7 bases). The ends were cut back, 6 bases at V and 2 bases at J, with 14 bases in the middle. This CDR3 is built from 15 residues. The germline gives CDR1 SGHTA, CDR2 FQGNSA. The CDR3 DNA sequence: TGTGCCAGCAGTCGCCGGGGGGCGCCCAAAAACATTCAGTACTTC. Amino acids: CASSRRGAPKNIQYF.

This clone came up once. The V and J genes are TRBV15 and TRBJ2-7, with a possible D match to TRBD1 (6 bases). Trimming left V 9 bases short and J 5 bases short, with 14 bases between. The CDR3 spans 12 residues. The germline gives CDR1 LNHNV, CDR2 YYDKDF (reference sequence). DNA for the CDR3: TGTGCCACAACCGGGACACAGAACGAGCAGTACTTC. This translates into CATTGTQNEQYF.

This sequence joins TRBV6-1 and TRBJ1-4; possibly TRBD1 for D (6 bases). Trimming stripped 4 bases from V and 7 bases from J, with 31 bases between. The CDR3 is 20 amino acids. Germline CDR1 reads MNHNS; CDR2 reads SASEGT. The CDR3 nucleotides read TGTGCCAGCAGTGCCCGCAGTTGGCAAGGGGGAGCGGGAGGGCTTGAAAAACTGTTTTTT. The encoded protein is CASSARSWQGGAGGLEKLFF.

This chain links TRBV11-2 with TRBJ2-5; TRBD2 agrees at 13 bases. The CDR3 has 19 residues. The germline V gene has CDR1 SGHAT and CDR2 FQNNGV. Germline trimming cut 4 bases from V and 2 bases from J; bases unmatched to any gene: 13. For the CDR3, the DNA is TGTGCCAGCAGCTCGTTCCCAAGACTAGCGGGGGGTCCGCAAGAGACCCAGTACTTC. Its protein is CASSSFPRLAGGPQETQYF.

The rearrangement joins TRBV7-2 to TRBJ2-3, with a possible D match to TRBD1 (5 bases). The CDR3 is 18 amino acids. Germline CDR1 is SGHTA and CDR2 is FQGNSA. V was clipped by 3 bases and J by 1 base, with 20 bases between them. The CDR3 protein is CASSFSTGLGGGTDTQYF. The CDR3, as DNA: TGTGCCAGCAGCTTTTCTACAGGTCTGGGTGGTGGCACAGATACGCAGTATTTT.

This chain connects TRBV7-3 to TRBJ2-3, with TRBD1 matching 12 bases. The trim removed 5 bases at V and 4 bases at J, leaving 10 bases unmatched. CDR3 size: 17 residues. Germline values: CDR1 SGHTA, CDR2 FQGTGA. The CDR3 DNA reads TGTGCCAGCAGCCCCGTGGGGACAGGGGGCAGCGCAGATACGCAGTATTTT. Its protein product is CASSPVGTGGSADTQYF.

The chain combines TRBV11-3 with TRBJ2-7, with 7 bases identical to TRBD2. Trimming took 5 bases from V and 8 from J; bases not matched to a gene: 9. This CDR3 contains 13 residues. The germline gives CDR1 SGHNT, CDR2 YENEEA. The CDR3 protein is CASSPRVGGKQYF. The DNA for the CDR3 is TGTGCCAGCAGCCCCCGGGTCGGGGGGAAGCAGTACTTC.

This rearrangement joins TRBV6-1 to TRBJ2-7; D is uncertain. V was pared by 2 bases and J by 0 bases, with 11 bases between. Per germline, CDR1 MNHNS and CDR2 SASEGT. The CDR3 is 15 amino acids. CDR3 region: CASSEWQASSYEQYF. CDR3 DNA sequence: TGTGCCAGCAGTGAATGGCAGGCAAGCTCCTACGAGCAGTACTTC.

The gene calls are TRBV7-8 and TRBJ2-3, with 7 bases aligning to TRBD2. J was trimmed by 0 bases and V by 4 bases; bases with no gene match: 10. The CDR3 runs 17 residues. Germline V gene data show CDR1 as SGHVS and CDR2 as FQNEAQ. This CDR3 reads CASSSITRRGSTDTQYF. Here the CDR3 DNA reads TGTGCCAGCAGCTCGATTACAAGGCGGGGGAGCACAGATACGCAGTATTTT.

The J gene is TRBJ2-3, the V gene TRBV7-3; 10 nucleotides align to TRBD1. In germline, CDR1 is SGHTA, CDR2 FQGTGA. V dropped 5 bases and J dropped 4; count of bases not matched to a gene: 9. The CDR3 consists of 16 residues. The CDR3: CASSLPETGGPDTQYF. As DNA, the CDR3 is TGTGCCAGCAGCCTACCGGAGACAGGGGGCCCAGATACGCAGTATTTT.

The gene calls are TRBV7-3 and TRBJ2-7; TRBD2 is a possible D gene (6 bases). The length of the CDR3 is 13 residues. V was clipped by 5 bases and J by 4 bases, with 12 bases between them. The germline V gene has CDR1 SGHTA and CDR2 FQGTGA. The CDR3 sequence: CASSPNGGYEQYF. The CDR3 DNA sequence: TGTGCCAGCAGCCCCAATGGGGGGTACGAGCAGTACTTC.

This sequence joins TRBV7-9 and TRBJ2-7; 9 bases agree with TRBD1. Trimming cost V 1 base and J 3 bases; bases outside gene matches: 4. The V gene's germline CDR1 is SEHNR and CDR2 FQNEAQ (reference sequence). CDR3 size: 15 residues. The CDR3 protein is CASSLGGGQGYEQYF. The CDR3 nucleotides read TGTGCCAGCAGCTTAGGTGGGGGACAGGGCTACGAGCAGTACTTC. Full variable domain (missing parts from reference TRBV7-9 and TRBJ2-7): DTGVSQNPRHKITKRGQNVTFRCDPISEHNRLYWYRQTLGQGPEFLTYFQNEAQLEKSRLLSDRFSAERPKGSFSTLEIQRTEQGDSAMYLCASSLGGGQGYEQYFGPGTRLTVT.

The V gene is TRBV7-6, the J gene TRBJ2-1, with D perhaps matching TRBD1 (6 bases). This CDR3 is built from 18 residues. Trimming shortened V by 0 bases and J by 9 bases, and 24 bases separated the two germline ends. Germline loops: CDR1 SGHVS, CDR2 FNYEAQ. The CDR3 DNA reads as TGTGCCAGCAGCTTAGCGTTTCAGTGGGCAGGGGTTGAGGGTGAGCAGTTCTTC. Translated, it gives CASSLAFQWAGVEGEQFF.

The chain joins TRBV4-1 to TRBJ1-2, with TRBD1 matching over 7 bases. The germline gives CDR1 MGHRA, CDR2 YSYEKL. The CDR3 is made up of 12 amino acids. With 8 bases clipped from V and 6 bases from J, the junction kept 6 bases outside the gene matches. This CDR3 is CASGDSIDGYTF. For the CDR3, the DNA is TGCGCCAGCGGGGACAGTATCGATGGCTACACCTTC.

The CDR3 loop is CAIGGRQGSNYGYTF. As DNA, the CDR3 is TGTGCCATCGGGGGTCGACAGGGCTCTAACTATGGCTACACCTTC. The J gene is TRBJ1-2, the V gene TRBV10-3, with 7 bases fitting TRBD1. V shed 8 bases, J shed 0 bases, and the junction held 9 bases outside the gene matches. This CDR3 has 15 residues. Germline V gene data show CDR1 as ENHRY and CDR2 as SYGVKD.